This T cell receptor (beta chain) emerged from a study of blood T cell repertoires in COVID-19. Study summary: Sites in the United States, Italy and Spain provided acute and convalescent COVID-19 samples. T cells, B-cell-depleted T cells, or PBMCs provided the cDNA or gDNA that served as material.

Study processing details: From reference gene primer amplification, estimates of nucleated cell counts were derived. The protocol was immunoSEQ multiplex PCR, while the TCRdb copy is restricted to in-frame clones and leaves out a portion. D and trimming were read from the DNA, whereas the V and J calls and clone size are those reported in that table. This sample carries fewer than 250,000 clones, 75% to 85% of them seen once, and the ten largest clones take more than 5.5%. The receptor was isolated from a human donor in a cohort sampled during active COVID-19. Specimen: peripheral blood.

The DNA for the CDR3 is TGTGCCAGCAGCCTTGACAGATCTGGGGCCAACGTCCTGACTTTC. The encoded protein is CASSLDRSGANVLTF. The chain couples TRBV7-2 to TRBJ2-6, with TRBD1 as a possible D gene (5 bases). The CDR3 totals 15 residues. Trimming took 5 bases from V and 1 from J, leaving 9 bases between them. The germline V gene has CDR1 SGHTA and CDR2 FQGNSA.